This TCR beta chain is from a study of blood T cell repertoires in COVID-19. Repertoires were generated with immunoSEQ multiplex PCR, while TCRdb's copy carries only in-frame clones and drops some. This table has approximately 220,000 clones, 70% to 90% appearing once. Sequencing was carried out using peripheral blood. The TCR comes from a man aged 35 to 55 with acute or convalescent COVID-19.

CDR3: CASSRVEVRGYDGIQYF. CDR3 DNA: TGTGCCAGCAGCCGCGTTGAAGTACGGGGGTACGATGGCATTCAGTACTTC. V usage is TRBV28 and J usage is TRBJ2-4; D might be TRBD2 (6 bases). Germline V gene data show CDR1 as MDHEN and CDR2 as SYDVKM. This CDR3 has 17 amino acids. V shed 6 bases and J shed 9 bases, with 27 bases lying between them.